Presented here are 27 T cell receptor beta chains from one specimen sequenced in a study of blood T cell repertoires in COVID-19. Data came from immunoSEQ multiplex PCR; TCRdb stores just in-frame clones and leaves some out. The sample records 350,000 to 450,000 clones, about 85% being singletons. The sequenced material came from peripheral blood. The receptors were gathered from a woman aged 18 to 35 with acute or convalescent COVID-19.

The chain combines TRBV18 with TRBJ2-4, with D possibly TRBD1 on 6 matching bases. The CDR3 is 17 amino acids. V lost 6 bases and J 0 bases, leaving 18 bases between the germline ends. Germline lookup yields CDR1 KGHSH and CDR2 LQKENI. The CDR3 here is CASSLEVGTPAKNIQYF. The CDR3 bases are TGTGCCAGCTCCCTAGAAGTCGGGACACCAGCCAAAAACATTCAGTACTTC.

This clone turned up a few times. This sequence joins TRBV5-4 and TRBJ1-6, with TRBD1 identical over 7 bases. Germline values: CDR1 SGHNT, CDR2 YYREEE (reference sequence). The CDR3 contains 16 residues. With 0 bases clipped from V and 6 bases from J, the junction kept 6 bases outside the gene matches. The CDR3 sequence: CASSLAAGGGNSPLHF. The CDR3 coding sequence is TGTGCCAGCAGCTTGGCGGCAGGGGGTGGTAATTCACCCCTCCACTTT.

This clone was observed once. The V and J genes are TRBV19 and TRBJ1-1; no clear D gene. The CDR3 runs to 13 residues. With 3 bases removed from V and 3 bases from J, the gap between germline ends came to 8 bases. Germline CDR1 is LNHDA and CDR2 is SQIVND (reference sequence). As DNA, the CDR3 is TGTGCCAGTAGTATTGGTCAGGACACTGAAGCTTTCTTT. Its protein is CASSIGQDTEAFF.

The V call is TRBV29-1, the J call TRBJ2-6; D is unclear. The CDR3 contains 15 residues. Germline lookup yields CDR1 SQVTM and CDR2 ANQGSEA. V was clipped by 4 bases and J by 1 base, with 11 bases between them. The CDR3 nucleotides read TGCAGCGTTGCGAGCCCCGTATCTGGGGCCAACGTCCTGACTTTC. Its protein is CSVASPVSGANVLTF.

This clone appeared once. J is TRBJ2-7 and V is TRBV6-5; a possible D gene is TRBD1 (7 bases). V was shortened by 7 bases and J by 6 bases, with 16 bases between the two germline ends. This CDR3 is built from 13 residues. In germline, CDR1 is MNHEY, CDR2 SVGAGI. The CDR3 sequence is CASMPDRRGEQYF. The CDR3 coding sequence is TGTGCCAGCATGCCGGACAGGCGGGGCGAGCAGTACTTC.

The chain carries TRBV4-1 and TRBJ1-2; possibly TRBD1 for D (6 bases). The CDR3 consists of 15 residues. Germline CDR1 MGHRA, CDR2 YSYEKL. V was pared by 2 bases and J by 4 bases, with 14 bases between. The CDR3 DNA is TGCGCCAGCAGCCAAAGGACAGAAACCTCCTATGGCTACACCTTC. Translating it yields CASSQRTETSYGYTF.

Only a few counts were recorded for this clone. DNA for the CDR3: TGTGCCAGCTGCCGTAACAGGAACACTGAAGCTTTCTTT. Encoded protein: CASCRNRNTEAFF. V is TRBV27 and J is TRBJ1-1; D remains ambiguous. The germline CDR1 and CDR2 sequences are MNHEY and SMNVEV (reference sequence). The CDR3 is made up of 13 amino acids. Between the trimmed V and J ends, which lost 8 bases and 1 base, there was a span of 11 bases.

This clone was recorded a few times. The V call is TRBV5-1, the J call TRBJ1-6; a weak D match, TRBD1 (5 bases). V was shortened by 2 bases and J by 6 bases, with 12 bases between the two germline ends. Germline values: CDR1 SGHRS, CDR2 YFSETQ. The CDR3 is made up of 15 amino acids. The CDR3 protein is CASSFDSSGNSPLHF. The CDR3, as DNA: TGCGCCAGCAGCTTCGACAGTTCGGGTAATTCACCCCTCCACTTT.

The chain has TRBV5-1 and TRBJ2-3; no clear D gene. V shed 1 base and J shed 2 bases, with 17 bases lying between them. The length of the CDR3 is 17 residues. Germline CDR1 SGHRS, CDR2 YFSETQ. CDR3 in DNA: TGCGCCAGCAGCTTGAGTATGACACCCACGGACACAGATACGCAGTATTTT. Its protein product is CASSLSMTPTDTDTQYF.

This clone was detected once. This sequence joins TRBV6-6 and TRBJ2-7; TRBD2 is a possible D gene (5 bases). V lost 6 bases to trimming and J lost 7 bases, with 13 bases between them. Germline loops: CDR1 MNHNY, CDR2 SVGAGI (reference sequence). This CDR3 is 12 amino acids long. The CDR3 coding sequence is TGTGCCAGCAGGGGAGTATATAGAGAGCAGTACTTC. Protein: CASRGVYREQYF.

In nucleotides, the CDR3 is TGCAGTGCCCAGGTGAATGAAAAACTGTTTTTT. Its translation is CSAQVNEKLFF. V usage is TRBV20-1 and J usage is TRBJ1-4; no definite D call. V was clipped by 6 bases and J by 5 bases, with 7 bases between them. Germline V CDR1 and CDR2: DFQATT, SNEGSKA (reference sequence). The CDR3 extends over 11 amino acids.

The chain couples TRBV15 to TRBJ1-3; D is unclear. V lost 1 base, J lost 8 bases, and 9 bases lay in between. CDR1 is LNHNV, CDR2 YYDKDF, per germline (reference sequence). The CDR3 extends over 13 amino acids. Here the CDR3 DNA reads TGTGCCACCAGCAGAGGTTTATCGGACACCATATATTTT. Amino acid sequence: CATSRGLSDTIYF.

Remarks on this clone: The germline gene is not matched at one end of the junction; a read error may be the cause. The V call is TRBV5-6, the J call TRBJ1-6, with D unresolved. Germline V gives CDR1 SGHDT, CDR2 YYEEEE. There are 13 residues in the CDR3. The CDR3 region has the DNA TGTGCCAGCAACTTGTTAGAGAATTCACCCCTCCACTTT. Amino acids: CASNLLENSPLHF.

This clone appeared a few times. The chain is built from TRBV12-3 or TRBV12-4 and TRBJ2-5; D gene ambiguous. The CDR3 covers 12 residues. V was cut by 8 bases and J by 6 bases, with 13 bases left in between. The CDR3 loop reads CASASVGQTQYF. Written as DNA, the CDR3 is TGTGCCAGCGCCTCGGTTGGGCAGACCCAGTACTTC.

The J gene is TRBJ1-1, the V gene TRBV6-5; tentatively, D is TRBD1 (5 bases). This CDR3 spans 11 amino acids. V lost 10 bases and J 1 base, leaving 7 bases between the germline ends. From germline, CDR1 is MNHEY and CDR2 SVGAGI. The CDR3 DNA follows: TGTGCCACCGGACAGAACACTGAAGCTTTCTTT. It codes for CATGQNTEAFF.

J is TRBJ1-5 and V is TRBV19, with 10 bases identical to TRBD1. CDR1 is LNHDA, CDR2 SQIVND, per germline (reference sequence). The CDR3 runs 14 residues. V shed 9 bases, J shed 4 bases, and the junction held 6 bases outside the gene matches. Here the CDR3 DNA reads TGTGCCAGCCGACAGGGGGCTACGAATCAGCCCCAGCATTTT. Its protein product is CASRQGATNQPQHF.

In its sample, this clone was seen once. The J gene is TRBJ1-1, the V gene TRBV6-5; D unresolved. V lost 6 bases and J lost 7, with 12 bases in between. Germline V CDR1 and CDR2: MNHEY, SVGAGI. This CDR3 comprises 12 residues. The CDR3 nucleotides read TGTGCCAGCAGCGGCTGGGAGGGTGAAGCTTTCTTT. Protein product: CASSGWEGEAFF.

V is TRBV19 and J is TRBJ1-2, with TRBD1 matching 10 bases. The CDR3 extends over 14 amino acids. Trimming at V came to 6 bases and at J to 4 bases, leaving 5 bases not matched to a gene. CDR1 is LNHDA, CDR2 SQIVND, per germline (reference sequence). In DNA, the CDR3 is TGTGCCAGTAGGACAGGGGGCGATCTCTATGGCTACACCTTC. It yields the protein CASRTGGDLYGYTF.

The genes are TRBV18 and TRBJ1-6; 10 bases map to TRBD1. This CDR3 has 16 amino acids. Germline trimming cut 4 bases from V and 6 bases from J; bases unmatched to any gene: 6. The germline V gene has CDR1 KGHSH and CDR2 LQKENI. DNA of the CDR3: TGTGCCAGCTCACGGGAGACAGGGGGCCTTAATTCACCCCTCCACTTT. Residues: CASSRETGGLNSPLHF.

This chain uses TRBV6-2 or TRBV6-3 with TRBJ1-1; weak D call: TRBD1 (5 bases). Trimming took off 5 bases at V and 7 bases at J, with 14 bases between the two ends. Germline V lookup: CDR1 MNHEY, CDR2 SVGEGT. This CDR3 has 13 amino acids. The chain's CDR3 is CASSPDYGGEAFF. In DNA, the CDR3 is TGTGCCAGCAGTCCGGACTACGGGGGTGAAGCTTTCTTT.

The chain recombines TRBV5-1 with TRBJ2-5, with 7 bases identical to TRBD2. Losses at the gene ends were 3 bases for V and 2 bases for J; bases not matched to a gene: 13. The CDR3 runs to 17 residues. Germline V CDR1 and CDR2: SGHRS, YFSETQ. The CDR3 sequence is CASSSVQALGRQETQYF. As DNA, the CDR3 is TGCGCCAGCAGCTCCGTACAGGCACTCGGGAGGCAAGAGACCCAGTACTTC.

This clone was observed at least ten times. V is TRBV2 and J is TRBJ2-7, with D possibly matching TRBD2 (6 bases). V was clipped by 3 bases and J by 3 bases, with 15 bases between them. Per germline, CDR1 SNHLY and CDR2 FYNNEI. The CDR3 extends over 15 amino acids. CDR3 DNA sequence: TGTGCCAGCAGTGAGGCGGGGACGGACTACTACGAGCAGTACTTC. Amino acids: CASSEAGTDYYEQYF.

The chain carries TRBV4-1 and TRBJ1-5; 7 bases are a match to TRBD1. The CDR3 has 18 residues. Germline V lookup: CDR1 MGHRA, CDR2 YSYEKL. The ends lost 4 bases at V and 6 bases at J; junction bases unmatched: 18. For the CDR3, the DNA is TGCGCCAGCAGCCGTTTCACGCCGACAGGGCCTTTGGGTCAGCCCCAGCATTTT. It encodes CASSRFTPTGPLGQPQHF.

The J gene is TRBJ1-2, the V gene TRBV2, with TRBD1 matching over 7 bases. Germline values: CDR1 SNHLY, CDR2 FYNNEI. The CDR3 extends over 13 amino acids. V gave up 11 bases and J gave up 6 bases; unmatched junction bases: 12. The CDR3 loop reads CAVQGRRGHGYTF. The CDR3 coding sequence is TGTGCCGTACAGGGGAGGAGGGGTCATGGCTACACCTTC.

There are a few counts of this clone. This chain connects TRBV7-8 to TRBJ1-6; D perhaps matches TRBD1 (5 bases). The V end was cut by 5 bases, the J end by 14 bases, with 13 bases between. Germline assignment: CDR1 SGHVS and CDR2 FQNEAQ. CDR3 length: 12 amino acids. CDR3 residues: CASSAISGALHF. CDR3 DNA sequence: TGTGCCAGCAGCGCGATTTCGGGGGCCCTCCACTTT.

Here the CDR3 DNA reads TGCGCCAGCAGCCAAGGGTCCCAGGGCAATCAGCCCCAGCATTTT. As protein: CASSQGSQGNQPQHF. The V gene is TRBV4-1, the J gene TRBJ1-5; D unclear. The CDR3 loop spans 15 amino acids. Germline CDR1 reads MGHRA; CDR2 reads YSYEKL. V lost 1 base and J lost 2, with 9 bases in between.

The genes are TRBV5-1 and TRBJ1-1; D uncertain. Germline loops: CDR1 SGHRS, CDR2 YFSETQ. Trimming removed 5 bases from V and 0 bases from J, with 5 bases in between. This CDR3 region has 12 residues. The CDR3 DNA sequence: TGCGCCAGCAGGGGCCTGAACACTGAAGCTTTCTTT. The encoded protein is CASRGLNTEAFF.